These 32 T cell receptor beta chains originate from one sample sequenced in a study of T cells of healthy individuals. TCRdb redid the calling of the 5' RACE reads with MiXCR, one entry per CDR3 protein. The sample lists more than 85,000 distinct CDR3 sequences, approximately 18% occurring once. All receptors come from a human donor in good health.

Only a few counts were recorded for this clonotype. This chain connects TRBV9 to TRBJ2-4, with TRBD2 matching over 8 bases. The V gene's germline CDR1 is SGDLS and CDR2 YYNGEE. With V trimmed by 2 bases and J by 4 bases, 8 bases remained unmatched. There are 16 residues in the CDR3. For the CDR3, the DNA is TGTGCCAGCAGCGTCGCAGCGGGAGTAGGGAAAAACATTCAGTACTTC. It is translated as CASSVAAGVGKNIQYF.

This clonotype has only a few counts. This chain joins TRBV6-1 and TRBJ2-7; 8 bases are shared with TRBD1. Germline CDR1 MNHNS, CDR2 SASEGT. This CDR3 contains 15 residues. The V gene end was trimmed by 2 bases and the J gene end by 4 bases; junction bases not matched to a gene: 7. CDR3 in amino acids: CASSEWRQGPYEQYF. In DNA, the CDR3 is TGTGCCAGCAGTGAATGGAGACAGGGGCCTTACGAGCAGTACTTC.

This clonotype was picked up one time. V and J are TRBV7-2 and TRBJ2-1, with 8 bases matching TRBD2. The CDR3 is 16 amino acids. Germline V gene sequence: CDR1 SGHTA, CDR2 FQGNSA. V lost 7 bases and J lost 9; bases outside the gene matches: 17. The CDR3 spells CASKGDLAGFRVEQFF. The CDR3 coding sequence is TGTGCCAGCAAGGGGGATTTAGCGGGGTTTAGGGTTGAGCAGTTCTTC.

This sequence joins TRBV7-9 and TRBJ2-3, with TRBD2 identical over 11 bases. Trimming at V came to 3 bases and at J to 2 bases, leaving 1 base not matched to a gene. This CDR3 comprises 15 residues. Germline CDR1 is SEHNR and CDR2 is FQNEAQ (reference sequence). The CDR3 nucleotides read TGTGCCAGCAGCTTGACTAGCGGGGCCACAGATACGCAGTATTTT. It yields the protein CASSLTSGATDTQYF.

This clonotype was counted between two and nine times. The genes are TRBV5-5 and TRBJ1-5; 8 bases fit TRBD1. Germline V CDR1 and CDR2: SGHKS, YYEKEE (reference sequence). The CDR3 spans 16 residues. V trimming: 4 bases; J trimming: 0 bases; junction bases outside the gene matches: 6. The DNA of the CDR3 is TGTGCCAGCAGCGCGGGACAGGCCCTTAGCAATCAGCCCCAGCATTTT. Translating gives CASSAGQALSNQPQHF.

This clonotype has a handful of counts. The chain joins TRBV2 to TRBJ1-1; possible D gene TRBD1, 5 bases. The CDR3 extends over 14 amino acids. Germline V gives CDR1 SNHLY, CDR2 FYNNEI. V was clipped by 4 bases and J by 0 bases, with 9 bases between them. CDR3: CASSAGGVNTEAFF. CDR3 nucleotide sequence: TGTGCCAGCAGTGCTGGGGGGGTGAACACTGAAGCTTTCTTT.

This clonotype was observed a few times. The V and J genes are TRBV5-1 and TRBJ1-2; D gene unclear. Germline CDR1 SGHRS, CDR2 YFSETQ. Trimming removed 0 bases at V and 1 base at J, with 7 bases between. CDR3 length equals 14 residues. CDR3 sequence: CASSLGRVNYGYTF. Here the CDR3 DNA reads TGCGCCAGCAGCTTGGGGAGAGTTAACTATGGCTACACCTTC.

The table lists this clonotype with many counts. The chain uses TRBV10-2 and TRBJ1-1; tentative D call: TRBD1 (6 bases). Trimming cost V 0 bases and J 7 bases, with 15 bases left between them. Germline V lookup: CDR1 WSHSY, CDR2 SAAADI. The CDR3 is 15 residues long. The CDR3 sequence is CASSESQGGRSEAFF. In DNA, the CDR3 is TGCGCCAGCAGTGAGTCGCAAGGGGGGCGAAGTGAAGCTTTCTTT.

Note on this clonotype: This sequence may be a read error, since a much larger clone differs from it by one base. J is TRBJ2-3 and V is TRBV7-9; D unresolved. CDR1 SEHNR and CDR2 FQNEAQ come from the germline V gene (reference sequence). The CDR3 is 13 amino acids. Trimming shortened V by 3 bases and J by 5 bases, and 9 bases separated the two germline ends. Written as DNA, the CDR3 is TGTGCCAGCAGCTTTAAGTCGGGAGATACGCAGTATTTT. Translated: CASSFKSGDTQYF.

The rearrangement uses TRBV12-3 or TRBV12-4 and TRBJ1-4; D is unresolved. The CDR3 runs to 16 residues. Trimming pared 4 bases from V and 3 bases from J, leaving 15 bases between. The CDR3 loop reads CASSSTKGLPNEKLFF. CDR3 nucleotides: TGTGCCAGCAGTTCAACCAAAGGGTTGCCTAATGAAAAACTGTTTTTT.

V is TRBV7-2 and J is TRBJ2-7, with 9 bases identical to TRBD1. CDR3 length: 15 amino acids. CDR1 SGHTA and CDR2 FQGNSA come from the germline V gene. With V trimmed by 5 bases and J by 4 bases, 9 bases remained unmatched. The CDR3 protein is CASSPMGQGSYEQYF. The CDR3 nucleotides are TGTGCCAGCAGCCCTATGGGACAGGGTTCGTACGAGCAGTACTTC.

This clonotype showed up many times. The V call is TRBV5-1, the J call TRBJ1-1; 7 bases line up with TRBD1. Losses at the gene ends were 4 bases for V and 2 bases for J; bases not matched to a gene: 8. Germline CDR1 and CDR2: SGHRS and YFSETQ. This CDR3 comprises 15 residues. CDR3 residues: CASSQQQGLNTEAFF. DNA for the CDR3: TGCGCCAGCAGCCAACAACAGGGGTTAAACACTGAAGCTTTCTTT.

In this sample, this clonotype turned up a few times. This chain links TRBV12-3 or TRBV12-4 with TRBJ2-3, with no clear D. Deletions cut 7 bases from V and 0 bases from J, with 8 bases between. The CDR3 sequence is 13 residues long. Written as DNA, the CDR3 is TGTGCCAGCACCTCGGGTAGCACAGATACGCAGTATTTT. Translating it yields CASTSGSTDTQYF.

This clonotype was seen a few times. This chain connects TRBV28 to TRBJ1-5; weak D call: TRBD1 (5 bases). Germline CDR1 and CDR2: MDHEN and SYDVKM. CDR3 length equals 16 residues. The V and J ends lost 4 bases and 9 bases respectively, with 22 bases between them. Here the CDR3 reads CASSSIPTAWIGPQHF. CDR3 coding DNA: TGTGCCAGCAGTTCAATCCCGACAGCGTGGATTGGGCCCCAGCATTTT. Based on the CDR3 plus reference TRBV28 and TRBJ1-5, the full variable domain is DVKVTQSSRYLVKRTGEKVFLECVQDMDHENMFWYRQDPGLGLRLIYFSYDVKMKEKGDIPEGYSVSREKKERFSLILESASTNQTSMYLCASSSIPTAWIGPQHFGDGTRLSIL.

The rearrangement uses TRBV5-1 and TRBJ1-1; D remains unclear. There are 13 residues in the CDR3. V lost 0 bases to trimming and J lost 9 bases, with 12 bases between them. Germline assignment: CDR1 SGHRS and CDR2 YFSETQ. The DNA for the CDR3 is TGCGCCAGCAGCTTGGGCGGCGAGCCCAAAGCTTTCTTT. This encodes CASSLGGEPKAFF.

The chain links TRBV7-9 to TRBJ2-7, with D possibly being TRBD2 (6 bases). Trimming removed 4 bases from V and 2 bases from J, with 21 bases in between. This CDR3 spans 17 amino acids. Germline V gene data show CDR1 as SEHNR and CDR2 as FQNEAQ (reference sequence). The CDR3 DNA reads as TGTGCCAGCAGCTGGGCCCCCCGGGGAGGTTTAACCTACGAGCAGTACTTC. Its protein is CASSWAPRGGLTYEQYF.

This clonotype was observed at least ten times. The CDR3 DNA reads as TGTGCCAGCAGCAATTTTAATTGGTGGCAGGGAACAGACAATGAGCAGTTCTTC. As protein: CASSNFNWWQGTDNEQFF. The V gene is TRBV21-1, the J gene TRBJ2-1; TRBD1 was called by the table and not checked on the DNA. TRBV21-1 is classified as a pseudogene. CDR3 length equals 18 residues.

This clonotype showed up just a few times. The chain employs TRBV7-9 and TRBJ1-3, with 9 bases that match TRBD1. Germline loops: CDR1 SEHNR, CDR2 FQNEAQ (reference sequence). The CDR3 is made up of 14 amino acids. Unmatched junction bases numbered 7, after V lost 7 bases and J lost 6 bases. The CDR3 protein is CASIPGTGTNTIYF. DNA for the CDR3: TGTGCCAGCATCCCCGGGACAGGGACAAACACCATATATTTT.

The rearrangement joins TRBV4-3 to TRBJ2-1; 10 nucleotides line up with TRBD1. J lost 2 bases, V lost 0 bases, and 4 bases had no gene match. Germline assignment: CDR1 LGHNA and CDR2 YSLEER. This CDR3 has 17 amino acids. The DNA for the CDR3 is TGCGCCAGCAGCCAAGATAGGGGACAGGGGACCTACAATGAGCAGTTCTTC. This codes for CASSQDRGQGTYNEQFF.

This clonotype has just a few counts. CDR3 in DNA: TGTGCCAGCAGTCGGGCCGAGAGGTATGAGCAGTTCTTC. This sequence encodes CASSRAERYEQFF. The V and J genes are TRBV11-2 and TRBJ2-1, with D hard to call. With 6 bases removed from V and 8 bases from J, the gap between germline ends came to 14 bases. CDR3 size: 13 residues. Per the germline V gene, CDR1 is SGHAT and CDR2 is FQNNGV.

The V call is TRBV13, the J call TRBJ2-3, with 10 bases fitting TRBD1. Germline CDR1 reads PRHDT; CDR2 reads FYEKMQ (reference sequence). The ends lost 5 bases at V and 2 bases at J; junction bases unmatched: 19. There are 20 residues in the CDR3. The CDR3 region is CASSLQTGGASVVITDTQYF. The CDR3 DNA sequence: TGTGCCAGCAGCCTCCAGACAGGGGGCGCGTCGGTTGTAATCACAGATACGCAGTATTTT.

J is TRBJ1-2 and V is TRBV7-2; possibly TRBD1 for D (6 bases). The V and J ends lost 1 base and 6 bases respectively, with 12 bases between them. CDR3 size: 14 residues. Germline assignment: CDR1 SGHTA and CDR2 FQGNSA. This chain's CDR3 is CASSLGPGGHGYTF. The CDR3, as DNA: TGTGCCAGCAGCTTAGGGCCGGGGGGGCATGGCTACACCTTC. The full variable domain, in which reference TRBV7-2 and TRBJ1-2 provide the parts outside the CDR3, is GAGVSQSPSNKVTEKGKDVELRCDPISGHTALYWYRQSLGQGLEFLIYFQGNSAPDKSGLPSDRFSAERTGGSVSTLTIQRTQQEDSAVYLCASSLGPGGHGYTFGSGTRLTVV.

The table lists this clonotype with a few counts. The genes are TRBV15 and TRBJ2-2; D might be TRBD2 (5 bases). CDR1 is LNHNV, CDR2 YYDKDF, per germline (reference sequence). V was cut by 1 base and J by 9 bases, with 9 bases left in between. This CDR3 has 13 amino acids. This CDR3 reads CATSRGPGRELFF. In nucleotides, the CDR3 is TGTGCCACCAGCAGAGGACCCGGGAGGGAGCTGTTTTTT.

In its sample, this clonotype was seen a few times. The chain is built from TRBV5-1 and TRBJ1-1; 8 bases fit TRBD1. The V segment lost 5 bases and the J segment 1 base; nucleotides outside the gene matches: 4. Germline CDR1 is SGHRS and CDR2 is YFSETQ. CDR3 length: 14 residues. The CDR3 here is CASSSTGANTEAFF. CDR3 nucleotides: TGCGCCAGCAGTTCGACAGGGGCGAACACTGAAGCTTTCTTT.

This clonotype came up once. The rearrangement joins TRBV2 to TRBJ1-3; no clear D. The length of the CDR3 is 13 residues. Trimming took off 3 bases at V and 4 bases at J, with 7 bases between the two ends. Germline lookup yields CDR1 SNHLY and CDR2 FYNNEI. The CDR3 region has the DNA TGTGCCAGCAGTGAGGGAATAGGAAACACCATATATTTT. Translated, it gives CASSEGIGNTIYF. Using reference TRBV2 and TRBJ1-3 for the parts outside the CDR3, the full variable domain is EPEVTQTPSHQVTQMGQEVILRCVPISNHLYFYWYRQILGQKVEFLVSFYNNEISEKSEIFDDQFSVERPDGSNFTLKIRSTKLEDSAMYFCASSEGIGNTIYFGEGSWLTVV.

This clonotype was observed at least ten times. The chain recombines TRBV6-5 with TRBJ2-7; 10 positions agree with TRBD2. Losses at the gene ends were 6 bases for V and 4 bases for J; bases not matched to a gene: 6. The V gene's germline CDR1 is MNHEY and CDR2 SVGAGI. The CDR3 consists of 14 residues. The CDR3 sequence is CASRGGLARYEQYF. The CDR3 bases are TGTGCCAGCAGAGGGGGACTAGCGAGATACGAGCAGTACTTC.

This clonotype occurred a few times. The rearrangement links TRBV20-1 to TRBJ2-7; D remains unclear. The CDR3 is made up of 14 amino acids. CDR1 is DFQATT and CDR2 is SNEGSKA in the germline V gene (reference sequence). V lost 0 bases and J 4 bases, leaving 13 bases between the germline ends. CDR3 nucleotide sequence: TGCAGTGCTAGAGATGTCGGGCCCCAATACGAGCAGTACTTC. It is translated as CSARDVGPQYEQYF.

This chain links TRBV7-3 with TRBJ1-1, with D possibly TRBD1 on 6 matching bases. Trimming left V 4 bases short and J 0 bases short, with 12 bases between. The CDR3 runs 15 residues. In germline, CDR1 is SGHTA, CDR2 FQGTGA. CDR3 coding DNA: TGTGCCAGCAGCTCTTACAGGGTTATGAACACTGAAGCTTTCTTT. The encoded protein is CASSSYRVMNTEAFF.

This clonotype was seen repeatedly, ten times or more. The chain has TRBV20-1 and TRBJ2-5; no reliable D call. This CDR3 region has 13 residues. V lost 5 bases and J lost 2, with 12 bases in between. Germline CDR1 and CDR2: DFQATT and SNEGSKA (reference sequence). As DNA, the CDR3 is TGCAGTGCTTTCCGGACGCAGCAAGAGACCCAGTACTTC. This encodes CSAFRTQQETQYF.

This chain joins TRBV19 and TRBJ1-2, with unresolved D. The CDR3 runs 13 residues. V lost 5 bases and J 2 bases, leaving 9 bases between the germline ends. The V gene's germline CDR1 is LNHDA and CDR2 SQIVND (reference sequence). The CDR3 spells CASSGRTNYGYTF. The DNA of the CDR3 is TGTGCCAGTAGTGGCCGGACCAACTATGGCTACACCTTC.

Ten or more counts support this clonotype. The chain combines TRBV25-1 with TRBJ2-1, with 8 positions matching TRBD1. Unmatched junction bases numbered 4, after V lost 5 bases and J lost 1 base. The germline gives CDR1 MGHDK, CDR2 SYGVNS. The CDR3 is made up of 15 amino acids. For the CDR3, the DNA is TGTGCCAGCAGTACACAGGGGGGATCCTACAATGAGCAGTTCTTC. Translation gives CASSTQGGSYNEQFF.

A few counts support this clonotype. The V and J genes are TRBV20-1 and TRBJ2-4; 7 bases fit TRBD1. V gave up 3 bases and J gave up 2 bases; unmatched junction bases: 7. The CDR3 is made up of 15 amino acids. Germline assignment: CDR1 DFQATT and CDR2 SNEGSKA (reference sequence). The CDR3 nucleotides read TGCAGTGCTAGTCGTGGACAGGCCCCCAAAAACATTCAGTACTTC. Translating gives CSASRGQAPKNIQYF.